The T cell receptor (beta chain) under discussion was sequenced for a study of control samples from healthy donors and cancer patients. The method was immunoSEQ multiplex PCR; TCRdb's version includes in-frame clones alone and lacks a portion of them. Of approximately 150,000 clones in the sample, roughly 95% were seen once. The CDR3 contains 17 residues. The germline V gene encodes CDR1 MDHEN and CDR2 SYDVKM. V shed 6 bases, J shed 0 bases, and the junction held 8 bases outside the gene matches. The V and J genes are TRBV28 and TRBJ2-3, with 11 bases lining up with TRBD2. The receptor's source is a woman between 25 and 40 years old in good health. The sequencing sample was made of blood. The CDR3 DNA follows: TGTGCCAGCAGCTTCTTTTCTAGCGGGGGGAGCACAGATACGCAGTATTTT. It encodes CASSFFSSGGSTDTQYF.